These 22 T cell receptor beta chains share one sample of origin, sequenced in a study of blood T cell repertoires in COVID-19. This table comes from immunoSEQ multiplex PCR, and its TCRdb copy is limited to in-frame clones, with some not included. Of over 150,000 clones listed, approximately 83% were seen once; the top ten hold around 6.7%. The sequenced sample consisted of peripheral blood. Receptors were obtained from a woman between 35 and 50 years old with COVID-19, enrolled during active disease.

The V gene is TRBV18, the J gene TRBJ2-4; no clear D. Deletions cut 2 bases from V and 1 base from J, with 9 bases between. CDR3 length equals 15 residues. Germline V gives CDR1 KGHSH, CDR2 LQKENI. CDR3 in DNA: TGTGCCAGCTCACCAGTCGTATCGGCCAAAAACATTCAGTACTTC. Translation gives CASSPVVSAKNIQYF.

V gene TRBV5-4 combines with J gene TRBJ2-3; 9 bases are a match to TRBD2. V shed 2 bases, J shed 4 bases, and the junction held 8 bases outside the gene matches. The CDR3 length is 16 residues. CDR1 is SGHNT, CDR2 YYREEE, per germline (reference sequence). DNA for the CDR3: TGTGCCAGCAGCTTAGACCGAGCGGGAGGCTCAGATACGCAGTATTTT. Protein sequence: CASSLDRAGGSDTQYF.

This clone was seen just once. This rearrangement joins TRBV9 to TRBJ1-3, with a possible D match to TRBD1 (5 bases). V was shortened by 2 bases and J by 1 base, with 10 bases between the two germline ends. Germline V CDR1 and CDR2: SGDLS, YYNGEE. The CDR3 runs to 15 residues. CDR3 sequence: CASSVGDSSGNTIYF. The CDR3 nucleotides are TGTGCCAGCAGCGTGGGTGACAGTTCTGGAAACACCATATATTTT.

This clone showed up just a few times. V is TRBV6-5 and J is TRBJ1-1; D is possibly TRBD1 (5 bases). The CDR3 totals 12 residues. Germline V gene data show CDR1 as MNHEY and CDR2 as SVGAGI. V was cut by 7 bases and J by 7 bases, with 13 bases left in between. CDR3 loop: CASTGGVGEAFF. The DNA for the CDR3 is TGTGCCAGCACCGGGGGGGTGGGTGAAGCTTTCTTT.

The chain recombines TRBV18 with TRBJ2-2, with TRBD1 matching over 8 bases. V shed 5 bases and J 8 bases; nucleotides not matched to a gene: 10. The CDR3 contains 15 residues. Germline CDR1 KGHSH, CDR2 LQKENI. Here the CDR3 reads CASSTGTGILGELFF. The CDR3 DNA sequence: TGTGCCAGCTCAACCGGGACAGGTATCCTGGGGGAGCTGTTTTTT.

The chain carries TRBV2 and TRBJ1-5; D is unresolved. Between the trimmed V and J ends, which lost 8 bases and 0 bases, there was a span of 14 bases. CDR1 and CDR2 (germline): SNHLY, FYNNEI. The CDR3 sequence is 15 residues long. CDR3 bases: TGTGCCAGCCAATACCGGGAGTATAGCAATCAGCCCCAGCATTTT. This sequence encodes CASQYREYSNQPQHF. Together with reference TRBV2 and TRBJ1-5, the CDR3 gives the full variable domain: EPEVTQTPSHQVTQMGQEVILRCVPISNHLYFYWYRQILGQKVEFLVSFYNNEISEKSEIFDDQFSVERPDGSNFTLKIRSTKLEDSAMYFCASQYREYSNQPQHFGDGTRLSIL.

The rearrangement uses TRBV11-2 and TRBJ2-1; 8 bases agree with TRBD2. The trim removed 5 bases at V and 3 bases at J, leaving 0 bases unmatched. The CDR3 consists of 13 residues. Looked up from germline, CDR1 is SGHAT and CDR2 is FQNNGV. DNA of the CDR3: TGTGCCAGCAGCGCGGGGGGCTACAATGAGCAGTTCTTC. Translation: CASSAGGYNEQFF.

V usage is TRBV27 and J usage is TRBJ1-2, with TRBD1 matching 8 bases. V shed 5 bases and J 4 bases; nucleotides not matched to a gene: 12. The CDR3 loop spans 16 amino acids. Germline V gene data show CDR1 as MNHEY and CDR2 as SMNVEV (reference sequence). The CDR3 sequence is CASSLRWDRTTYGYTF. The CDR3 nucleotides read TGTGCCAGCAGTCTAAGATGGGACAGGACTACCTATGGCTACACCTTC.

The V gene is TRBV19, the J gene TRBJ2-2; D gene ambiguous. Germline CDR1 LNHDA, CDR2 SQIVND (reference sequence). There are 15 residues in the CDR3. V was pared by 4 bases and J by 0 bases, with 9 bases between. CDR3 sequence reads: CASSSSLANTGELFF. In DNA form, the CDR3 reads TGTGCCAGTAGTAGTTCTCTAGCGAACACCGGGGAGCTGTTTTTT.

The chain couples TRBV12-3 or TRBV12-4 to TRBJ2-1; D gene uncertain. Between the trimmed V and J ends, which lost 5 bases and 5 bases, there was a span of 10 bases. The CDR3 has 13 amino acids. The CDR3 loop is CASSRRNNNEQFF. The CDR3 region has the DNA TGTGCCAGCAGTCGCAGGAATAACAATGAGCAGTTCTTC.

The genes are TRBV19 and TRBJ1-2, with 10 bases fitting TRBD1. J was trimmed by 8 bases and V by 2 bases; bases with no gene match: 8. Germline assignment: CDR1 LNHDA and CDR2 SQIVND (reference sequence). The CDR3 runs 15 residues. CDR3 amino acids: CASSIRDRGSDGYTF. CDR3 DNA sequence: TGTGCCAGTAGTATAAGGGACAGGGGATCGGACGGCTACACCTTC.

This sequence joins TRBV28 and TRBJ1-1, with D possibly matching TRBD1 (5 bases). This CDR3 region has 17 residues. V lost 4 bases to trimming and J lost 1 base, with 19 bases between them. The germline gives CDR1 MDHEN, CDR2 SYDVKM. DNA for the CDR3: TGTGCCAGCAGTTCCTCACGCGGGGGGTTTGGGAACACTGAAGCTTTCTTT. Translated: CASSSSRGGFGNTEAFF.

V usage is TRBV11-2 and J usage is TRBJ1-3; D is uncertain. The CDR3 runs to 15 residues. Germline V gene lookup returns CDR1 SGHAT and CDR2 FQNNGV. Trimming stripped 4 bases from V and 0 bases from J, with 10 bases between. The CDR3 region is CASSSSQVSGNTIYF. CDR3 bases: TGTGCCAGCAGCTCCTCCCAGGTCTCTGGAAACACCATATATTTT.

This chain links TRBV5-6 with TRBJ1-5, with D possibly being TRBD1 (5 bases). Germline CDR1 and CDR2: SGHDT and YYEEEE. V was shortened by 4 bases and J by 4 bases, with 12 bases between the two germline ends. The CDR3 extends over 14 amino acids. The CDR3 nucleotides read TGTGCCAGCAGCCCCGCCGCAGGGAATCAGCCCCAGCATTTT. Protein sequence: CASSPAAGNQPQHF.

This clone was counted a few times. The V and J genes are TRBV19 and TRBJ1-2; TRBD1 matches 7 bases. The CDR3 is 13 amino acids. Germline assignment: CDR1 LNHDA and CDR2 SQIVND (reference sequence). Trimming cost V 5 bases and J 4 bases; bases outside gene matches: 4. The CDR3 DNA reads as TGTGCCAGTAGTCTCCAGGGGGTCTATGGCTACACCTTC. Translated: CASSLQGVYGYTF.

The rearrangement uses TRBV19 and TRBJ1-5, with a weak D call TRBD1 (6 bases). The V and J ends lost 4 bases and 1 base respectively, with 14 bases between them. CDR3 size: 16 residues. The germline CDR1 and CDR2 sequences are LNHDA and SQIVND (reference sequence). CDR3 DNA: TGTGCCAGTAGTAAGTCAGGGGTTAGAAGCAATCAGCCCCAGCATTTT. It codes for CASSKSGVRSNQPQHF. The entire variable domain, with the rest obtained from reference TRBV19 and TRBJ1-5, is as follows: DGGITQSPKYLFRKEGQNVTLSCEQNLNHDAMYWYRQDPGQGLRLIYYSQIVNDFQKGDIAEGYSVSREKKESFPLTVTSAQKNPTAFYLCASSKSGVRSNQPQHFGDGTRLSIL.

The genes are TRBV7-9 and TRBJ2-7; tentative D call: TRBD1 (5 bases). Per germline, CDR1 SEHNR and CDR2 FQNEAQ (reference sequence). This CDR3 is 13 amino acids long. V was shortened by 4 bases and J by 5 bases, with 12 bases between the two germline ends. CDR3 coding DNA: TGTGCCAGCAGCTCTCAGGGTAGGGACGAGCAGTACTTC. It specifies CASSSQGRDEQYF.

In DNA, the CDR3 is TGTGCCAGCTCAGGCCAGGGAGGCCTCACAGATACGCAGTATTTT. Its translation is CASSGQGGLTDTQYF. V gene TRBV18 combines with J gene TRBJ2-3, with a weak D call TRBD2 (6 bases). CDR1 KGHSH and CDR2 LQKENI come from the germline V gene. Trimming pared 5 bases from V and 2 bases from J, leaving 14 bases between. The CDR3 has 15 residues.

This clone has a single count. The CDR3 DNA reads as TGTGCCAGCAGCCCGGGGTCAATCGAGTCCTACGAGCAGTACTTC. This encodes CASSPGSIESYEQYF. The chain carries TRBV7-2 and TRBJ2-7, with a possible D match to TRBD2 (5 bases). Between the trimmed V and J ends, which lost 5 bases and 1 base, there was a span of 15 bases. This CDR3 comprises 15 residues. Germline V gene data show CDR1 as SGHTA and CDR2 as FQGNSA.

As DNA, the CDR3 is TGTGCCAGCAGTGAATACAGCGGGGGTCCTTATGGCTACACCTTC. As protein: CASSEYSGGPYGYTF. J is TRBJ1-2 and V is TRBV6-1; tentative D call: TRBD1 (5 bases). The CDR3 is made up of 15 amino acids. CDR1 and CDR2 (germline): MNHNS, SASEGT. The V end was cut by 2 bases, the J end by 5 bases, with 15 bases between.

J is TRBJ2-7 and V is TRBV4-1; possibly TRBD2 for D (5 bases). CDR1 is MGHRA and CDR2 is YSYEKL in the germline V gene. V was pared by 1 base and J by 3 bases, with 10 bases between. The length of the CDR3 is 14 residues. In DNA form, the CDR3 reads TGCGCCAGCAGCCAAGGGCGGGCCTACTACGAGCAGTACTTC. This translates into CASSQGRAYYEQYF.

In its sample, this clone was seen a few times. The V call is TRBV12-3 or TRBV12-4, the J call TRBJ1-2; 7 positions match TRBD1. CDR3 length equals 13 residues. The J segment lost 7 bases and the V segment lost 7 bases, leaving 9 bases of the junction unmatched. The DNA of the CDR3 is TGTGCCAGCACTGACAGGGTGCCTACTGGCTACACCTTC. Protein sequence: CASTDRVPTGYTF.